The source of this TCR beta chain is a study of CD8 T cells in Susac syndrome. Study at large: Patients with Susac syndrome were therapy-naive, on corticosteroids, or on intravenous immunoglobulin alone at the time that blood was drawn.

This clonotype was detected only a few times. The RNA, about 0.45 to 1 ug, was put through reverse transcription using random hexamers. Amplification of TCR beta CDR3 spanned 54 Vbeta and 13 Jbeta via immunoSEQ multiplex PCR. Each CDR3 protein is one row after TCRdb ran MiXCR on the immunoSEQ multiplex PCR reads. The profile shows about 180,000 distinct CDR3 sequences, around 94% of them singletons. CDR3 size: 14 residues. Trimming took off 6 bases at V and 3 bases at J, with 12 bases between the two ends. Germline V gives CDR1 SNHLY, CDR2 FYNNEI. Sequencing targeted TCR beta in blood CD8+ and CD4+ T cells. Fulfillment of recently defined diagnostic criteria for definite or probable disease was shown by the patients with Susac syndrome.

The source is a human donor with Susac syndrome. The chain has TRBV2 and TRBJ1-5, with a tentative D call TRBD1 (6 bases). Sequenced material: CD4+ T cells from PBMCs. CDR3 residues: CASSRRGSNQPQHF. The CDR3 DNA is TGTGCCAGCAGCCGTAGGGGGTCCAATCAGCCCCAGCATTTT.